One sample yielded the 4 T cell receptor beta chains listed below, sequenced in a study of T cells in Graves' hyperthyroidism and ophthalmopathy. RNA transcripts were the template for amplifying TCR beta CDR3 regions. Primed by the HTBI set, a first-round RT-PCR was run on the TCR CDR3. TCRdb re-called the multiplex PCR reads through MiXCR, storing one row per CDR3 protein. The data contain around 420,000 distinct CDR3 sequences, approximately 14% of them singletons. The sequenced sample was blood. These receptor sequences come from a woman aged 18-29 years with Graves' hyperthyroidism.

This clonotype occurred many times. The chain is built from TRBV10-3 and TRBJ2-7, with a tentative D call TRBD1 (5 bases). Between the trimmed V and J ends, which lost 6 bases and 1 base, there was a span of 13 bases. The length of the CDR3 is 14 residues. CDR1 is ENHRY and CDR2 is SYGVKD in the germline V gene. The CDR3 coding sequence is TGTGCCATCAGCGGACAAAAAGGATCCTACGAGCAGTACTTC. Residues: CAISGQKGSYEQYF.

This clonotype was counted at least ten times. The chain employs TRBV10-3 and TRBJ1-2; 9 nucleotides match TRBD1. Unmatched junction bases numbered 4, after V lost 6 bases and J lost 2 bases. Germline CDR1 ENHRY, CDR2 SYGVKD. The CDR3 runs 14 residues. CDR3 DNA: TGTGCCATCAGGGGGGACAGGGAGAACTATGGCTACACCTTC. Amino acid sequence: CAIRGDRENYGYTF.

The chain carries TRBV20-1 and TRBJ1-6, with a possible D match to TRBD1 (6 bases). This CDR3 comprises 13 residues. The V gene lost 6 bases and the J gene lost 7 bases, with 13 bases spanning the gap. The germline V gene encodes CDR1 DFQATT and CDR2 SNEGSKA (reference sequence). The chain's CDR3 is CSAPRGGNSPLHF. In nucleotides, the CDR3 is TGCAGTGCCCCCAGGGGCGGGAATTCACCCCTCCACTTT.

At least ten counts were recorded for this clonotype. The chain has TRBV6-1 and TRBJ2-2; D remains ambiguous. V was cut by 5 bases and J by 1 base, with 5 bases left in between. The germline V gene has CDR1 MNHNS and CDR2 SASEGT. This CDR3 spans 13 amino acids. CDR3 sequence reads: CASSPKNTGELFF. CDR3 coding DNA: TGTGCCAGCAGTCCCAAGAACACCGGGGAGCTGTTTTTT.